These 10 T cell receptor beta chains originate from one sample sequenced in a study of blood T cell repertoires in COVID-19. Data came from immunoSEQ multiplex PCR; TCRdb stores just in-frame clones and leaves some out. The table shows 68,000 or so clones, with about 80% occurring only once. The sample taken for sequencing was peripheral blood. The receptors derive from a human donor in a cohort sampled during active COVID-19.

The chain carries TRBV7-9 and TRBJ2-3, with 8 bases lining up with TRBD2. Looked up from germline, CDR1 is SEHNR and CDR2 is FQNEAQ (reference sequence). CDR3 length: 18 amino acids. J lost 1 base, V lost 4 bases, and 13 bases had no gene match. CDR3 in amino acids: CASSSNPGVRGGTDTQYF. CDR3 bases: TGTGCCAGCAGCTCCAACCCAGGGGTGCGGGGGGGCACAGATACGCAGTATTTT.

The chain recombines TRBV5-1 with TRBJ2-7; D call uncertain. In germline, CDR1 is SGHRS, CDR2 YFSETQ. CDR3 length: 14 amino acids. V was clipped by 0 bases and J by 3 bases, with 10 bases between them. The CDR3 DNA sequence: TGCGCCAGCAGCTTGGCGGGTCTGAACTACGAGCAGTACTTC. It specifies CASSLAGLNYEQYF.

The chain combines TRBV19 with TRBJ2-4, with TRBD1 identical over 11 bases. This CDR3 region has 17 residues. With 5 bases clipped from V and 1 base from J, the junction kept 7 bases outside the gene matches. The germline gives CDR1 LNHDA, CDR2 SQIVND (reference sequence). The CDR3 region has the DNA TGTGCCAGTAGTTTCTGGACAGGGGGCAAGGCCAAAAACATTCAGTACTTC. Its translation: CASSFWTGGKAKNIQYF.

V and J are TRBV28 and TRBJ1-5; 8 bases map to TRBD1. In germline, CDR1 is MDHEN, CDR2 SYDVKM. Trimming at V came to 5 bases and at J to 0 bases, leaving 15 bases not matched to a gene. The CDR3 consists of 19 residues. For the CDR3, the DNA is TGTGCCAGCAGTCCCCTCGACAGGGGCATGGTTGATAGCAATCAGCCCCAGCATTTT. Protein: CASSPLDRGMVDSNQPQHF.

J is TRBJ2-2 and V is TRBV3-1 (or the pseudogene TRBV3-2), with TRBD2 matching 15 bases. Germline V CDR1 and CDR2: LGHDT, YNNKEL (reference sequence). The ends lost 5 bases at V and 5 bases at J; junction bases unmatched: 6. CDR3 length equals 17 residues. In nucleotides, the CDR3 is TGTGCCAGCAGCTGGGGACTAGCGGGAGGTCAGACCGGGGAGCTGTTTTTT. Amino acid sequence: CASSWGLAGGQTGELFF.

The chain uses TRBV2 and TRBJ2-1, with D maybe TRBD2 (5 bases). CDR1 and CDR2 from the germline V gene are SNHLY and FYNNEI. This CDR3 is 13 amino acids long. The ends were cut back, 6 bases at V and 6 bases at J, with 12 bases in the middle. The CDR3 DNA follows: TGTGCCAGCAGCCTAGAGGGCCGCAATGAGCAGTTCTTC. Translated, it gives CASSLEGRNEQFF.

J is TRBJ1-5 and V is TRBV28, with 7 bases fitting TRBD1. This CDR3 is 14 amino acids long. The germline CDR1 and CDR2 sequences are MDHEN and SYDVKM. V lost 6 bases, J lost 1 base, and 3 bases stayed unmatched. For the CDR3, the DNA is TGTGCCAGCAGAGCGACAGGGAGCAATCAGCCCCAGCATTTT. Amino acid sequence: CASRATGSNQPQHF.

The chain carries TRBV5-4 and TRBJ2-1; TRBD2 might be the D (5 bases). The germline CDR1 and CDR2 sequences are SGHNT and YYREEE (reference sequence). There are 15 residues in the CDR3. V dropped 1 base and J dropped 8 bases, with 16 bases sitting between them. The CDR3 nucleotides read TGTGCCAGCAGCTTGAGTTCCCTAGCCCGTGATGAGCAGTTCTTC. This encodes CASSLSSLARDEQFF.

The rearrangement uses TRBV4-1 and TRBJ1-2, with a possible D match to TRBD1 (5 bases). The CDR3 loop spans 15 amino acids. V gave up 0 bases and J gave up 5 bases, with 13 bases separating them. CDR1 and CDR2 (germline): MGHRA, YSYEKL. CDR3 sequence: CASSQERGLGYGYTF. As DNA, the CDR3 is TGCGCCAGCAGCCAAGAAAGGGGTTTGGGATATGGCTACACCTTC.

This chain joins TRBV6-5 and TRBJ2-1; 8 bases match TRBD2. The CDR3 contains 14 residues. V was clipped by 7 bases and J by 4 bases; unmatched bases: 6. CDR1 and CDR2 (germline): MNHEY, SVGAGI. In DNA form, the CDR3 reads TGTGCCAGCAATCCTAGCGGGCAGTACAATGAGCAGTTCTTC. It yields the protein CASNPSGQYNEQFF.